The clone carrying this T cell receptor beta chain was seen more than once but under ten times. The target antigen is unknown. Amplification used 60 Vbeta primers and 13 Jbeta primers. Repertoires were generated with immunoSEQ multiplex PCR, while TCRdb's copy carries only in-frame clones and drops some. The sample includes 150,000 to 200,000 clones, 65% to 80% seen only once; the top ten take 0.95% to 1.4%. Deletions cut 2 bases from V and 12 bases from J, with 20 bases between. CDR1 and CDR2 from the germline V gene are KGHSH and LQKENI. The CDR3 totals 16 residues. This sample stems from a study of cytomegalovirus exposure and HLA in healthy donors. Points from the study as a whole: Differences between HLA loci emerged in a later analysis of TCR association rates, with DRB1 most and HLA-C fewest. For most TCR beta V segments, an earlier analysis put the productive rate at about 87% or about 30% of the time.

This clonotype originated in a woman in her thirties or forties in good health and CMV-seronegative. The sample was PBMCs. The chain joins TRBV18 to TRBJ1-6, with TRBD1 as a possible D gene (5 bases). In DNA form, the CDR3 reads TGTGCCAGCTCACCAGAGATGAGCAGGGCCTGGGGACCCCTCCACTTT. Its protein is CASSPEMSRAWGPLHF.